In its sample, the clone carrying this TCR beta chain was seen a few times. What it recognizes is unknown. This CDR3 has 15 amino acids. V lost 3 bases, J lost 0 bases, and 6 bases lay in between. CDR1 is MNHEY and CDR2 is SVGAGI in the germline V gene. The sample belongs to a study of T-cell memory formation after mild COVID-19. Study in general: For the most part, TCR clusters were specific to one donor.

TCRdb re-derived calls from the 5' RACE reads in MiXCR, one entry per CDR3 protein. Of 200,000 to 250,000 distinct CDR3 sequences listed, less than 20% are singletons. The study's findings and limits: Later expanders leaned CD4+, whereas day 15 to 85 contracting clones were balanced CD4/CD8. Specificity for SARS-CoV-2 was not confirmed among the second-wave clones peaking on day 37.

The receptor was isolated from an adult woman who had mild COVID-19 (a few samples of this study predate the infection). Cell type and time point are not known. The chain carries TRBV6-5 and TRBJ2-6, with D uncertain. Sequencing was done on a sample of PBMCs or a T cell subset sorted from them (not recorded which). DNA for the CDR3: TGTGCCAGCAGTTATTTAGACTCTGGGGCCAACGTCCTGACTTTC. As protein: CASSYLDSGANVLTF.